This T cell receptor beta chain was found in a study of glioma-infiltrating T cells after dendritic cell vaccination (dated by TCRdb to the mid-2010s). For context, the study as a whole: Of the 15 glioblastoma patients in the cohort, all drawn from Phase I and II dendritic cell vaccination trials, 9 were newly diagnosed and 6 had recurrent disease. Between 2003 and 2012, patients were given autologous tumor lysate-pulsed dendritic cell vaccination. The vaccine consisted of monocyte-derived dendritic cells cultured about 7 days with IL-4 and GM-CSF, then pulsed overnight with autologous tumor lysate. Three intradermal dendritic cell vaccine injections were administered to patients at biweekly intervals in the arm below the axilla. Deep sequencing of TCR beta CDR3 regions was used to quantify tumor-infiltrating lymphocyte content and compare tumor and blood repertoires in dendritic cell-vaccinated glioblastoma patients. Survival after dendritic cell vaccination was correlated with TCR sequencing metrics such as TIL content and the overlap between tumor and blood repertoires. The research as a whole found: The cohort was small and heterogeneous, with few patients having full blood and tumor sets and even fewer initial-recurrent tumor pairs. TCR clonality showed no direct relationship with survival, which suggests that a diverse polyclonal response may matter. The response model built on TCR overlap across three groups was characterized as speculative, with prospective validation still needed. Higher estimated pretreatment TIL content predicted longer time to progression and overall survival after dendritic cell vaccination.

From the germline V gene, CDR1 is SGHRS and CDR2 is YFSETQ. Including the terminal cysteine and phenylalanine, the CDR3 comprises 16 residues. The only DNA kept is the CDR3, 48 bases in frame from the first base. From V the trimming removes 5 bases and from J it removes 4 bases, while the gene matches leave 10 bases of the junction unaccounted for. The immunoSEQ assay amplified TCRB CDR3 regions from approximately 1.8 micrograms of genomic DNA, or from all available DNA when less than that amount was available. The multiplex PCR relied on 60 forward primers for TCR V beta segments and 13 reverse primers for J beta segments. To estimate reads per starting template, synthetic control templates were spiked into each sample at limiting dilution. Reads of 87 bp were generated by sequencing on the Illumina HiSeq System. Under the source paper's analysis protocol: PCR and sequencing errors were removed by a nearest neighbor algorithm that merged closely related sequences. TCR overlap was defined as the percentage of unique tumor TCR beta sequences that were also found in the peripheral blood of the same patient. TCRdb holds this immuneACCESS table with in-frame rearrangements only. Some clones are missing; in checked studies, unresolved V genes explain under half, and the rest has no known cause. The D gene and trimming were derived from the DNA, and the V and J assignments and clone size from that table. This sample gives about 92,000 clones in total; approximately 84% of them show up just once. The top ten clonotypes cover 15% to 18% of the sample.

Worth noting for this clone: Its antigen is unknown. No much larger clone is present one base from it, and per-base qualities are unavailable.

Patients were selected on the basis of adequate residual fresh-frozen tumor tissue and more than two years of available survival data. None of the glioblastoma patients carried an isocitrate dehydrogenase mutation, although molecular status otherwise varied. PBMC were collected before vaccination, two weeks after the third vaccination, and at tumor progression if progression occurred. Genomic DNA was extracted with the Qiagen DNeasy Blood extraction Kit. The origin of this receptor is a human donor with glioblastoma. The starting material was blood, obtained before dendritic cell vaccination. Recombination connected TRBV5-1 to TRBJ2-3, and 10 bases in between align with TRBD2. The CDR3 protein sequence reads: CASRSLAGFTSDTQYF. The bases read TGCGCCAGCAGATCACTAGCGGGATTCACCTCAGATACGCAGTATTTT.